This T cell receptor beta chain appears in the sequencing data of a study of blood T cell repertoires in COVID-19. Study as a whole: Collection of acute and convalescent COVID-19 samples took place in the United States, Italy and Spain.

Sequenced by immunoSEQ multiplex PCR; TCRdb stores in-frame clones only, minus some. Of some 74,000 clones in the sample, roughly 85% were seen once. The clonotype was recovered from a woman aged 80 or over with acute or convalescent COVID-19. The sequencing sample was made of peripheral blood.

The CDR3 spells CASRPTGEDGYTF. CDR3 DNA: TGTGCCAGCAGACCGACAGGGGAAGATGGCTACACCTTC. The chain combines TRBV28 with TRBJ1-2, with 8 bases matching TRBD1. V lost 6 bases to trimming and J lost 6 bases; unmatched junction nucleotides: 6. Germline V gene lookup returns CDR1 MDHEN and CDR2 SYDVKM. This CDR3 has 13 residues.